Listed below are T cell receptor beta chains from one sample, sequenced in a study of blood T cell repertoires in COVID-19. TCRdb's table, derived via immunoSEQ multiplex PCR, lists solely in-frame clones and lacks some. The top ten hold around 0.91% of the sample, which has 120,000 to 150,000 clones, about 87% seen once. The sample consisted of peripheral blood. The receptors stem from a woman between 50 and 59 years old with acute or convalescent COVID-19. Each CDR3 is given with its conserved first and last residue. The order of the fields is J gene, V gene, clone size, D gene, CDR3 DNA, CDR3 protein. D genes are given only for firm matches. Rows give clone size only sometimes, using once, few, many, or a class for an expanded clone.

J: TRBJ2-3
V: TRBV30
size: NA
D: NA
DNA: TGTGCCTGGAGTGTAAGCCCCAGCGGCACAGATACGCAGTATTTT
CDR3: CAWSVSPSGTDTQYF

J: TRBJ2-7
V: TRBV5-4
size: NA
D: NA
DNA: TGTGCCAGCAGCGAGGATGTATTCTACGAGCAGTACTTC
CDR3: CASSEDVFYEQYF

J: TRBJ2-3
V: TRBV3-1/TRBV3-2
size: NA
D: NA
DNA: TGTGCCAGCAGCCGAAGGACTGGAGCTAGCACAGATACGCAGTATTTT
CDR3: CASSRRTGASTDTQYF

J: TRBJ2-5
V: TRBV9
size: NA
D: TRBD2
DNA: TGTGCCAGCAGCGTAGCCAGCGGGGGCCAAGAGACCCAGTACTTC
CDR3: CASSVASGGQETQYF

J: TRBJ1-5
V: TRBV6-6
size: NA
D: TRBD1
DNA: TGTGCCAGCAGTCCAGGGACAGTCAATCAGCCCCAGCATTTT
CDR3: CASSPGTVNQPQHF

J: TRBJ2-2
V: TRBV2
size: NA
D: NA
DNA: TGTGCCAGCAGTGTACTCTCGAACACCGGGGAGCTGTTTTTT
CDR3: CASSVLSNTGELFF

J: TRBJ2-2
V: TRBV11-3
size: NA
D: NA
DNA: TGTGCCAGCAGCCTAGCTTCCACCGGGGAGCTGTTTTTT
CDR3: CASSLASTGELFF

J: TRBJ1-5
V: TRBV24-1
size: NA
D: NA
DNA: TGTGCCACCAGTGACTCAGGGGTTTCGAGCAATCAGCCCCAGCATTTT
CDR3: CATSDSGVSSNQPQHF

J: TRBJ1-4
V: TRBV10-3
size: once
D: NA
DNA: TGTGCCATCAGGACAGGATTTGCAACTAATGAAAAACTGTTTTTT
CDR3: CAIRTGFATNEKLFF

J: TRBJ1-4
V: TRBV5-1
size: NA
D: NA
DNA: TGCGCCAGCAGCTTGGGTCAGGGTGGCGAAAAACTGTTTTTT
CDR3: CASSLGQGGEKLFF

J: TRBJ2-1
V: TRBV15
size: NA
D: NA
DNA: TGTGCCACCAGCGCCCTAGATGGCCTAGTCCCCCCGCAGTTCTTC
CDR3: CATSALDGLVPPQFF

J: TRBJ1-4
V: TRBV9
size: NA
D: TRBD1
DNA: TGTGCCAGCAGCGTAGGGGGACAGAGGTATGAAAAACTGTTTTTT
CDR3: CASSVGGQRYEKLFF

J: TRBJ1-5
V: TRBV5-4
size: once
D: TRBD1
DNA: TGTGCCAGCAGCTTGGCGGGACAGAATCAGCCCCAGCATTTT
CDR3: CASSLAGQNQPQHF

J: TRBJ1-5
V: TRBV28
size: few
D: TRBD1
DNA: TGTGCCAGCAGTTTGCTACAGGGGAACCAGCCCCAGCATTTT
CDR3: CASSLLQGNQPQHF

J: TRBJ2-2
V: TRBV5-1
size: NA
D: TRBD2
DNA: TGCGCCAGCAGCTTGGCACCGGGACTAGCGGGGTCCGGGGAGCTGTTTTTT
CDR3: CASSLAPGLAGSGELFF

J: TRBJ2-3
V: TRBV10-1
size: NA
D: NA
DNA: TGCGCCAGCAGTGAAGGGAGGAAGCCGAAGAGCACAGATACGCAGTATTTT
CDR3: CASSEGRKPKSTDTQYF

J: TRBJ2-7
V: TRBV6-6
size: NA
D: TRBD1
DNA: TGTGCCAGCAGTTATATGACAGGGGGCGAGTACGAGCAGTACTTC
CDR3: CASSYMTGGEYEQYF

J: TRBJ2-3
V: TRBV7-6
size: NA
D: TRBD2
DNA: TGTGCCAGCAGCGGTGCCGGGAGGGGGGCAGATACGCAGTATTTT
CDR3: CASSGAGRGADTQYF

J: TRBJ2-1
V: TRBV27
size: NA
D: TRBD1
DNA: TGTGCCAGCAGTCCCCTGACAGGGAATGAGCAGTTCTTC
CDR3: CASSPLTGNEQFF

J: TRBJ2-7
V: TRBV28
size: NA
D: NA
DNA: TGTGCCAGCAGTTTATCCAGGCTCGGCTACGAGCAGTACTTC
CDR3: CASSLSRLGYEQYF

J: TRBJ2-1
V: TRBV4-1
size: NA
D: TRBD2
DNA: TGCGCCAGCAGCTTCCCAAGCGGGGGGGCCGGCAATGAGCAGTTCTTC
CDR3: CASSFPSGGAGNEQFF

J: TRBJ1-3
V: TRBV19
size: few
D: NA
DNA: TGTGCCAGTAGAGTCGACAGGACTAGCTCTGGAAACACCATATATTTT
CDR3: CASRVDRTSSGNTIYF

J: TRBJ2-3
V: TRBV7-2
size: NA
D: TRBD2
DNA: TGTGCCAGCAGCTTAGCGCATAGCGGGGGGCCGTCCGATACGCAGTATTTT
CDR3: CASSLAHSGGPSDTQYF

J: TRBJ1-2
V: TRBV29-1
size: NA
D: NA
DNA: TGCAGCGTTGAACTTGTATTTAACTATGGCTACACCTTC
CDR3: CSVELVFNYGYTF

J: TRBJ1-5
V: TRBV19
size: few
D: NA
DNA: TGTGCCAGTACCCCTACAGGGAATCGCAATCAGCCCCAGCATTTT
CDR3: CASTPTGNRNQPQHF

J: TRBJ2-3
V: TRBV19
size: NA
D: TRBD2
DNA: TGTGCCAGTCGGACTAGCGGGGATAGCACAGATACGCAGTATTTT
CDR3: CASRTSGDSTDTQYF

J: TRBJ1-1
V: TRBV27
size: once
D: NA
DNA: TGTGCCAGCAGTTTATCGACGGGGGTGGAAGCTTTCTTT
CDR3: CASSLSTGVEAFF

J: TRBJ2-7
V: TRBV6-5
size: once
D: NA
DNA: TGTGCCAGCAGTTACGGGGCTCCCTCCTCCTACGAGCAGTACTTC
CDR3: CASSYGAPSSYEQYF

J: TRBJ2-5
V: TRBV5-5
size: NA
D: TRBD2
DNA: TGTGCCAGCAGCTTCGGACTAGCGGGAGGGCCGTGGGAGACCCAGTACTTC
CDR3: CASSFGLAGGPWETQYF

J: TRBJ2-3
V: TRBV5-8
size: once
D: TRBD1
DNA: TGTGCCAGCAGCTGGGGACAGGGGACAGATACGCAGTATTTT
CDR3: CASSWGQGTDTQYF

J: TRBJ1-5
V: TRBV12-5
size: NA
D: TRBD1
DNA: TGTGCTAGTGGTCTCGAAAGGACAGGACCCTATAGCAATCAGCCCCAGCATTTT
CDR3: CASGLERTGPYSNQPQHF

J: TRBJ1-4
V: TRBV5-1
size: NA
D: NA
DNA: TGCGCCAGCAGCTTGGACAGTACTAATGAAAAACTGTTTTTT
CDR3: CASSLDSTNEKLFF

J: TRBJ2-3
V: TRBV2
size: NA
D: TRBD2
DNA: TGTGCCAGTTGGGTTTCAGCTCCGAGCGGGGGGCTCACAGATACGCAGTATTTT
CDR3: CASWVSAPSGGLTDTQYF

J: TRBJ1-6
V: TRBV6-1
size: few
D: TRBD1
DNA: TGTGCCAGCAGTGCGGGACAGGGGGCGCCCAGTAATTCACCCCTCCACTTT
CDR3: CASSAGQGAPSNSPLHF

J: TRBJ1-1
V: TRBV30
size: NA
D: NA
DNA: TGTGCCTGGACACCGGGGGGGCCTAACACTGAAGCTTTCTTT
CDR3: CAWTPGGPNTEAFF

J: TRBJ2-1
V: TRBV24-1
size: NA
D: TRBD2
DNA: TGTGCCACCAGTGATTTTAGCGGGGGGCGAAACAATGAGCAGTTCTTC
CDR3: CATSDFSGGRNNEQFF

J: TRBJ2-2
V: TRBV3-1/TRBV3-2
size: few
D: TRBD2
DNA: TGTGCCAGCAGCCAGGGACTAGCGGGCACCGGGGAGCTGTTTTTT
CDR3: CASSQGLAGTGELFF

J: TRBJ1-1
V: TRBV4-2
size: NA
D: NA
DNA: TGTGCCAGCAGCCAAGAATTGGGGGCGAACACTGAAGCTTTCTTT
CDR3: CASSQELGANTEAFF

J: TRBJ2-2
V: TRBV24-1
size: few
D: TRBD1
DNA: TGTGCCACCAGTCCTTACAGGGGGTTGAACACCGGGGAGCTGTTTTTT
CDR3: CATSPYRGLNTGELFF

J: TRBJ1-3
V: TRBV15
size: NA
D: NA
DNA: TGTGCCACCAGCAGAGATATGGGGAGCTCTGGAAACACCATATATTTT
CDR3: CATSRDMGSSGNTIYF

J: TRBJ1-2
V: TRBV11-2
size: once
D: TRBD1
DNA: TGTGCCAGCAGCTTCACAGGGGGCGATGGCTACACCTTC
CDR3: CASSFTGGDGYTF

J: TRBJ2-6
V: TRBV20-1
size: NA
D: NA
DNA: TGCAGTGCTAGTCTTGGGGGGTATTCTGGGGCCAACGTCCTGACTTTC
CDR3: CSASLGGYSGANVLTF

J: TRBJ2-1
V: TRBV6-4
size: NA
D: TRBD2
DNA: TGTGCCACCGGACTAGCGGGGGGGAATGAGCAGTTCTTC
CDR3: CATGLAGGNEQFF

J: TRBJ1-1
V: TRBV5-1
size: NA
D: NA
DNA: TGCGCCAGCAGCTTTTCGGGGGACACTGAAGCTTTCTTT
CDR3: CASSFSGDTEAFF

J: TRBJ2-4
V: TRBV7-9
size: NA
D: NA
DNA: TGTGCCAGCAGCTTAGATGACATACTAGCCAAAAACATTCAGTACTTC
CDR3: CASSLDDILAKNIQYF

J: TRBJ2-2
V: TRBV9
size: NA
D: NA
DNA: TGTGCCAGCAGCGTTGAGGGCGCCACCGGGGAGCTGTTTTTT
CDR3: CASSVEGATGELFF

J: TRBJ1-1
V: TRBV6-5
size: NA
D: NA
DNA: TGTGCCAGCAGGCCACCCACGGGTACTGAAGCTTTCTTT
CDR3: CASRPPTGTEAFF

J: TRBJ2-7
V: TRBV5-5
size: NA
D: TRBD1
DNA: TGTGCCAGCAGCTCGCGACAGGGCCTACGAAGTGTGCAGTACTTC
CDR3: CASSSRQGLRSVQYF

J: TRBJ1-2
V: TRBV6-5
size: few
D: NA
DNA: TGTGCCAGCAGTTCAGGGACACTCTATGGCTACACCTTC
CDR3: CASSSGTLYGYTF

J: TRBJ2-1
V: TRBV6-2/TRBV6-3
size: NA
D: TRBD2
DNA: TGTGCCAGCAGTACCCGACTAGCGGGTTCCTACAATGAGCAGTTCTTC
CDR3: CASSTRLAGSYNEQFF

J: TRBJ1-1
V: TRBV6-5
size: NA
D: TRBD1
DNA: TGTGCCAGCAGTTACTCGGGCACAGGGGCGAACACTGAAGCTTTCTTT
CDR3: CASSYSGTGANTEAFF

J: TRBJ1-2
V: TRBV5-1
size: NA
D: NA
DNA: TGCGCCAGCAGCTTGACAGGCCACTCGTTGGGTGGCTACACCTTC
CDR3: CASSLTGHSLGGYTF

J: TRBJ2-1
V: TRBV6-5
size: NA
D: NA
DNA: TGTGCCAGCAGTTACTCGACGGGAGAGACCTACAATGAGCAGTTCTTC
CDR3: CASSYSTGETYNEQFF

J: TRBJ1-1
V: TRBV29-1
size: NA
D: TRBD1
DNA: TGCAGCGTTGACGGACAGGGAAGGACTGAAGCTTTCTTT
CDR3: CSVDGQGRTEAFF

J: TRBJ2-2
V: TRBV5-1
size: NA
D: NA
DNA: TGCGCCAGCAGCTTGGCCGTCGGGGGGAACACCGGGGAGCTGTTTTTT
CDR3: CASSLAVGGNTGELFF